The 20 T cell receptor beta chains given below trace back to one sample, sequenced in a study of blood T cell repertoires in COVID-19. The repertoire was sequenced with immunoSEQ multiplex PCR; TCRdb's copy has only in-frame clones and lacks some. The sample gives around 130,000 clones, 84% of which show up once; 10% to 15% is in the top ten. Sequencing was done on a sample of peripheral blood. The receptors were sampled from a woman aged 55 to 70 with acute or convalescent COVID-19.

This clone was seen a single time. The V gene is TRBV5-1, the J gene TRBJ1-1; D unclear. Germline CDR1 reads SGHRS; CDR2 reads YFSETQ. Trimming removed 0 bases at V and 0 bases at J, with 6 bases between. The CDR3 extends over 14 amino acids. DNA of the CDR3: TGCGCCAGCAGCTTGGGTTCCATGAACACTGAAGCTTTCTTT. Protein: CASSLGSMNTEAFF.

The V gene is TRBV7-9, the J gene TRBJ2-6; 10 bases are a match to TRBD1. J lost 1 base, V lost 3 bases, and 6 bases had no gene match. Germline loops: CDR1 SEHNR, CDR2 FQNEAQ (reference sequence). The CDR3 loop spans 18 amino acids. CDR3 amino acids: CASSLTRTGGSGANVLTF. In DNA form, the CDR3 reads TGTGCCAGCAGCTTGACACGGACAGGGGGTTCTGGGGCCAACGTCCTGACTTTC.

This clone was counted between two and nine times. V usage is TRBV5-1 and J usage is TRBJ2-7; the match to TRBD1 covers 8 bases. Germline CDR1 reads SGHRS; CDR2 reads YFSETQ. After removal of 7 bases from V and 1 base from J, the junction contained 4 bases not matched to a gene. The CDR3 consists of 13 residues. The CDR3 nucleotides read TGCGCCAGCGCCGGGGACAGGTCCTACGAGCAGTACTTC. Translating gives CASAGDRSYEQYF.

The rearrangement links TRBV30 to TRBJ2-2; D gene uncertain. The CDR3 runs to 12 residues. Germline CDR1 reads GTSNPN; CDR2 reads SVGIG (reference sequence). Trimming removed 5 bases from V and 6 bases from J, with 10 bases in between. The CDR3 DNA reads TGTGCCTGGTGCCCACATTCCGGGGAGCTGTTTTTT. Protein product: CAWCPHSGELFF. Full variable domain (remainder filled in from reference TRBV30 and TRBJ2-2): SQTIHQWPATLVQPVGSPLSLECTVEGTSNPNLYWYRQAAGRGLQLLFYSVGIGQISSEVPQNLSASRPQDRQFILSSKKLLLSDSGFYLCAWCPHSGELFFGEGSRLTVL.

The rearrangement uses TRBV19 and TRBJ1-3; D possibly corresponds to TRBD1 (6 bases). Germline V gene sequence: CDR1 LNHDA, CDR2 SQIVND (reference sequence). Trimming took 4 bases from V and 2 from J, leaving 15 bases between them. The length of the CDR3 is 16 residues. The CDR3 spells CASSTGTSLTGNTIYF. DNA of the CDR3: TGTGCCAGTAGTACCGGGACAAGCCTCACTGGAAACACCATATATTTT.

The rearrangement joins TRBV5-1 to TRBJ2-1; 9 bases line up with TRBD2. The V gene end was trimmed by 6 bases and the J gene end by 8 bases; junction bases not matched to a gene: 12. The CDR3 spans 15 residues. Germline V lookup: CDR1 SGHRS, CDR2 YFSETQ. The CDR3 coding sequence is TGCGCCAGCACCCCGGGGGCTAGCGGGGATGATGAGCAGTTCTTC. The encoded protein is CASTPGASGDDEQFF.

The chain recombines TRBV5-1 with TRBJ1-4; D perhaps matches TRBD1 (5 bases). Trimming stripped 6 bases from V and 0 bases from J, with 12 bases between. Germline CDR1 reads SGHRS; CDR2 reads YFSETQ. CDR3 length equals 15 residues. The CDR3 here is CASMGRGTTNEKLFF. Written as DNA, the CDR3 is TGCGCCAGCATGGGGCGGGGAACAACTAATGAAAAACTGTTTTTT.

The chain links TRBV6-5 to TRBJ2-7, with D perhaps TRBD2 (6 bases). V lost 5 bases to trimming and J lost 7 bases, with 12 bases between them. This CDR3 spans 12 amino acids. Germline CDR1 is MNHEY and CDR2 is SVGAGI. CDR3 sequence: CASSQPGGEQYF. In DNA form, the CDR3 reads TGTGCCAGCAGTCAACCCGGAGGGGAGCAGTACTTC.

This chain connects TRBV11-2 to TRBJ1-3; D is perhaps TRBD1 (5 bases). Germline CDR1 reads SGHAT; CDR2 reads FQNNGV. The CDR3 is 17 amino acids. V lost 1 base and J lost 4, with 17 bases in between. CDR3 protein: CASSLGLFGALGNTIYF. CDR3 in DNA: TGTGCCAGCAGCTTAGGTCTTTTTGGGGCCTTGGGAAACACCATATATTTT.

This clone came up a few times. The chain couples TRBV6-5 to TRBJ1-2; D is perhaps TRBD1 (5 bases). The CDR3 sequence is 15 residues long. CDR1 is MNHEY, CDR2 SVGAGI, per germline. Trimming took 4 bases from V and 4 from J, leaving 16 bases between them. The CDR3 loop is CASSSLQDIGYGYTF. The CDR3 bases are TGTGCCAGCAGTTCCCTGCAGGACATTGGCTATGGCTACACCTTC.

The V and J genes are TRBV27 and TRBJ2-1, with D possibly TRBD1 on 5 matching bases. The germline V and J ends were trimmed by 9 bases and 5 bases, with 11 bases remaining between them. Germline V gene lookup returns CDR1 MNHEY and CDR2 SMNVEV (reference sequence). The CDR3 covers 12 residues. CDR3 loop: CASRQSDNEQFF. The CDR3 DNA follows: TGTGCCAGTAGACAGAGTGACAATGAGCAGTTCTTC.

This rearrangement joins TRBV3-1 (or the pseudogene TRBV3-2) to TRBJ2-3; D is perhaps TRBD1 (6 bases). Per germline, CDR1 LGHDT and CDR2 YNNKEL (reference sequence). This CDR3 has 17 amino acids. V was pared by 3 bases and J by 1 base, with 17 bases between. CDR3 in amino acids: CASSQAQGLRGTDTQYF. The CDR3, as DNA: TGTGCCAGCAGCCAGGCCCAGGGGCTAAGGGGCACAGATACGCAGTATTTT.

A single count supports this clone. The chain couples TRBV6-5 to TRBJ1-2; TRBD1 might be the D (6 bases). With 10 bases removed from V and 8 bases from J, the gap between germline ends came to 17 bases. The CDR3 extends over 12 amino acids. CDR1 and CDR2 from the germline V gene are MNHEY and SVGAGI. CDR3 in DNA: TGTGCCACCACTCGTACAGGGTTGGGCTACACCTTC. It encodes CATTRTGLGYTF.

The chain recombines TRBV5-1 with TRBJ1-1; D unresolved. In germline, CDR1 is SGHRS, CDR2 YFSETQ. Trimming took 1 base from V and 2 from J, leaving 6 bases between them. This CDR3 comprises 13 residues. CDR3 DNA: TGCGCCAGCAGCTTGTATATAAACACTGAAGCTTTCTTT. It is translated as CASSLYINTEAFF.

This chain links TRBV7-3 with TRBJ2-5, with a possible D match to TRBD1 (5 bases). V was pared by 2 bases and J by 5 bases, with 15 bases between. The CDR3 spans 15 residues. Germline V gives CDR1 SGHTA, CDR2 FQGTGA. The CDR3 DNA reads as TGTGCCAGCAGCTTATTAGGCCAGGGTGGCGAGACCCAGTACTTC. It is translated as CASSLLGQGGETQYF.

J is TRBJ1-5 and V is TRBV4-2, with D unresolved. The CDR3 length is 16 residues. V was shortened by 1 base and J by 1 base, with 11 bases between the two germline ends. From germline, CDR1 is LGHNA and CDR2 YNFKEQ. CDR3 coding DNA: TGTGCCAGCAGCCAAGGGTCTTCGGTGAGCAATCAGCCCCAGCATTTT. It yields the protein CASSQGSSVSNQPQHF.

The chain uses TRBV2 and TRBJ1-1; D perhaps matches TRBD1 (5 bases). The V gene's germline CDR1 is SNHLY and CDR2 FYNNEI. CDR3 length: 14 residues. V lost 1 base and J 0 bases, leaving 6 bases between the germline ends. In DNA, the CDR3 is TGTGCCAGCAGTGAAGGACAGCTGAACACTGAAGCTTTCTTT. Its protein product is CASSEGQLNTEAFF.

V gene TRBV18 combines with J gene TRBJ1-3; D call uncertain. V was trimmed by 1 base and J by 4 bases, leaving 14 bases between them. Germline V gene sequence: CDR1 KGHSH, CDR2 LQKENI. The CDR3 sequence is 16 residues long. CDR3 sequence reads: CASSPRSAGEGNTIYF. Here the CDR3 DNA reads TGTGCCAGCTCACCACGTTCGGCTGGGGAGGGAAACACCATATATTTT.

The V and J genes are TRBV7-8 and TRBJ2-5, with TRBD2 matching over 7 bases. The CDR3 covers 16 residues. V lost 2 bases and J lost 2; bases outside the gene matches: 8. Germline loops: CDR1 SGHVS, CDR2 FQNEAQ. DNA for the CDR3: TGTGCCAGCAGCTTATGGGGGGGTAGGGGTCAAGAGACCCAGTACTTC. It translates to CASSLWGGRGQETQYF.

The chain couples TRBV19 to TRBJ1-1; possibly TRBD1 for D (5 bases). Between the trimmed V and J ends, which lost 1 base and 1 base, there was a span of 13 bases. The CDR3 contains 16 residues. CDR1 and CDR2 from the germline V gene are LNHDA and SQIVND (reference sequence). DNA of the CDR3: TGTGCCAGTAGTATAGGAAGGGGCAAACCGAACACTGAAGCTTTCTTT. This gives the protein CASSIGRGKPNTEAFF. The variable domain in full, with the rest retrieved from reference TRBV19 and TRBJ1-1, is DGGITQSPKYLFRKEGQNVTLSCEQNLNHDAMYWYRQDPGQGLRLIYYSQIVNDFQKGDIAEGYSVSREKKESFPLTVTSAQKNPTAFYLCASSIGRGKPNTEAFFGQGTRLTVV.